A selection of T cell receptor beta chains follows, all from one sample in a study of early T cells in non-severe SARS-CoV-2 infection. TCRdb itself ran the 5' RACE reads through MiXCR, one entry per CDR3 protein. Altogether 45,000 to 70,000 distinct CDR3 sequences are present, 6.2% being singletons, with the ten largest covering 3.5% to 4%. The sequencing input was whole blood. These receptors originate from an adult who was a healthcare worker with PCR-confirmed SARS-CoV-2 infection or an uninfected control (not recorded which). CDR3s include the opening cysteine and the closing phenylalanine or tryptophan. The D gene is left open where the match is weak. A clone size is listed for some rows: how often the clone was seen (once, few, many), or a class if it is expanded.

CASSYPGQTSGRNEQFF TGTGCCAGCAGTTACCCGGGGCAGACTAGCGGGCGCAATGAGCAGTTCTTC TRBV6-2/TRBV6-3 TRBD2 many TRBJ2-1
CASSLKRAHTQYF TGTGCCAGCAGCTTAAAGAGGGCCCATACGCAGTATTTT TRBV7-3 . many TRBJ2-3
CASSYSTGTGDTEAFF TGTGCCAGCAGTTACTCTACGGGGACGGGCGACACTGAAGCTTTCTTT TRBV6-2/TRBV6-3 . few TRBJ1-1
CASSPRASGNLDEQYF TGCGCCAGCAGCCCTCGGGCTAGCGGGAATCTAGACGAGCAGTACTTC TRBV5-1 TRBD2 . TRBJ2-7
CASSSGQKDLYGYTF TGTGCCAGCAGCTCAGGACAGAAAGACCTCTATGGCTACACCTTC TRBV7-9 . many TRBJ1-2
CASSQDRRGVDYYGYTF TGCGCCAGCAGCCAAGATCGTCGGGGCGTGGATTACTATGGCTACACCTTC TRBV4-3 . many TRBJ1-2
CSGRGQGSYEQYF TGCAGCGGGCGGGGTCAGGGAAGCTACGAGCAGTACTTC TRBV29-1 . . TRBJ2-7
CASSEGTQTFGWSTNEKLFF TGTGCCAGCAGCGAGGGGACACAAACGTTCGGGTGGTCCACTAATGAAAAACTGTTTTTT TRBV9 . few TRBJ1-4
CASSPVGLGDTQYF TGTGCCAGCTCACCCGTCGGCTTGGGGGATACGCAGTATTTT TRBV18 . few TRBJ2-3
CASSFRPGDYGYTF TGTGCCAGCAGTTTCCGCCCGGGGGACTATGGCTACACCTTC TRBV12-3/TRBV12-4 . . TRBJ1-2
CASSLHSTGAAEQYF TGTGCCAGCAGCTTACATTCCACGGGGGCGGCCGAGCAGTACTTC TRBV11-3 . many TRBJ2-7
CSAPKPTGAGQPQHF TGCAGTGCGCCGAAACCGACAGGGGCCGGTCAGCCCCAGCATTTT TRBV20-1 TRBD1 many TRBJ1-5
CASSTRTSGGASNEQYF TGTGCCAGCTCAACCCGGACTAGCGGGGGGGCTTCCAACGAGCAGTACTTC TRBV18 TRBD2 many TRBJ2-7
CATSDSLDLNEQFF TGTGCCACCAGTGATTCGCTTGATTTGAATGAGCAGTTCTTC TRBV24-1 . many TRBJ2-1
CASSAPAQETQYF TGTGCCAGCAGCGCTCCAGCTCAGGAGACCCAGTACTTC TRBV9 . . TRBJ2-5
CASSEQGTYSNQPQHF TGTGCCAGCAGCGAACAGGGGACCTATAGCAATCAGCCCCAGCATTTT TRBV7-2 TRBD1 many TRBJ1-5
CASSEAELAGGLSTDTQYF TGTGCCAGCAGTGAAGCGGAACTAGCGGGGGGCCTTAGCACAGATACGCAGTATTTT TRBV2 TRBD2 many TRBJ2-3
CSARDPRGGGNEQFF TGCAGTGCTAGAGATCCACGGGGGGGTGGCAATGAGCAGTTCTTC TRBV20-1 TRBD2 few TRBJ2-1
CASSIKLTLSVTDTQYF TGTGCCAGCAGCATAAAACTCACCCTTTCAGTCACAGATACGCAGTATTTT TRBV7-2 . few TRBJ2-3
CSVTGGDYGYTF TGCAGCGTTACAGGGGGAGACTATGGCTACACCTTC TRBV29-1 TRBD1 many TRBJ1-2
CASSGRTIRAYEQYF TGTGCCAGCAGCGGGAGGACGATACGGGCCTACGAGCAGTACTTC TRBV5-6 . many TRBJ2-7
CASSPSRTGAGGETQYF TGTGCCAGCAGTCCCAGCCGGACGGGAGCGGGGGGAGAGACCCAGTACTTC TRBV12-3/TRBV12-4 TRBD2 many TRBJ2-5
CSAPRSGGIYEQYF TGCAGTGCCCCCAGGAGCGGGGGAATATACGAGCAGTACTTC TRBV20-1 TRBD2 many TRBJ2-7
CASSPRTGETGYTF TGTGCCAGCAGTCCGAGGACAGGGGAGACTGGCTACACCTTC TRBV27 TRBD1 medium-sized TRBJ1-2
CSVGSGSTDTQYF TGCAGCGTGGGGTCAGGTAGCACAGATACGCAGTATTTT TRBV29-1 . many TRBJ2-3
CASSPYSGHQGDTQYF TGTGCCAGCAGTCCTTACTCCGGGCACCAAGGGGATACGCAGTATTTT TRBV28 . many TRBJ2-3
CASSLAGVMLRSTDTQYF TGCGCCAGCAGCTTGGCTGGGGTGATGTTACGGAGCACAGATACGCAGTATTTT TRBV5-1 . many TRBJ2-3
CASKGRQGTEAFF TGCGCCTCCAAGGGGCGACAGGGGACTGAAGCTTTCTTT TRBV10-1 TRBD1 many TRBJ1-1
CASTLERGRAEAFF TGTGCCAGTACCCTAGAGAGAGGGAGGGCTGAAGCTTTCTTT TRBV19 . few TRBJ1-1
CASSQGTGDTGELFF TGTGCCAGCAGCCAAGGGACAGGGGACACCGGGGAGCTGTTTTTT TRBV4-2 TRBD1 few TRBJ2-2
CATSDSSRVYGYTF TGTGCCACCAGTGATTCGTCCAGAGTCTATGGCTACACCTTC TRBV24-1 . many TRBJ1-2
CASSGDRGAFF TGTGCCAGCAGCGGAGACAGGGGCGCTTTCTTT TRBV5-5 TRBD1 many TRBJ1-1
CASSTGGRGPYEQYF TGCGCCAGCAGCACGGGGGGCCGCGGTCCTTACGAGCAGTACTTC TRBV5-1 . many TRBJ2-7
CASSYSLLGELFF TGTGCCAGCAGTTACTCTTTGCTGGGGGAGCTGTTTTTT TRBV6-2/TRBV6-3 . few TRBJ2-2
CVSSARQENTEAFF TGTGTCAGCTCCGCACGGCAGGAGAACACTGAAGCTTTCTTT TRBV18 . . TRBJ1-1
CASTPTRVHGYTF TGTGCTTCCACCCCGACAAGGGTGCATGGCTACACCTTC TRBV28 . many TRBJ1-2
CSAGPGRSEYEQYF TGCAGCGCTGGACCGGGACGCTCAGAGTACGAGCAGTACTTC TRBV29-1 . many TRBJ2-7
CSARPRGSQETQYF TGCAGCGCCCGGCCCCGGGGATCCCAAGAGACCCAGTACTTC TRBV29-1 . . TRBJ2-5
CASSRLESSEQFF TGTGCCAGCAGTCGCCTAGAGTCGAGTGAGCAGTTCTTC TRBV6-1 . many TRBJ2-1
CASSLEGRGLFDTEAFF TGTGCCAGCAGCTTGGAAGGGAGGGGGCTATTTGACACTGAAGCTTTCTTT TRBV5-5 TRBD1 many TRBJ1-1
CSIRDRGPENEQFF TGCAGCATACGGGACAGGGGGCCCGAAAATGAGCAGTTCTTC TRBV29-1 TRBD1 many TRBJ2-1
CASSQDPLSSYEQYF TGTGCCAGCAGCCAAGACCCTTTGAGCTCCTACGAGCAGTACTTC TRBV3-1 . few TRBJ2-7
CATSRVSLDSGNTIYF TGTGCCACCAGCAGAGTATCTTTGGACAGTGGAAACACCATATATTTT TRBV15 . many TRBJ1-3
CASSPRGRGNQPQHF TGTGCCAGCAGCCCTCGCGGGCGCGGCAATCAGCCCCAGCATTTT TRBV6-5 . many TRBJ1-5
CASNVQWDSPLHF TGTGCCAGTAATGTGCAGTGGGATTCACCCCTCCACTTT TRBV19 . . TRBJ1-6
CASSQDLAGGLADTQYF TGTGCCAGCAGCCAAGATCTAGCAGGGGGCTTAGCAGATACGCAGTATTTT TRBV14 TRBD1 many TRBJ2-3
CSVVWDYGYTF TGCAGCGTTGTCTGGGACTATGGCTACACCTTC TRBV29-1 . . TRBJ1-2